The source of this T cell receptor beta chain is a study of blood T cells in healthy people across ages. Sample-barcoded 5' priming and a J-beta primer mix drove a second PCR of roughly 6 to 12 cycles. MiXCR was run by TCRdb on the 5' RACE reads, yielding one entry per CDR3 protein. The sample holds roughly 800,000 distinct CDR3 sequences, under 30% seen once. The CDR3 is 15 residues long. Germline CDR1 is SNHLY and CDR2 is FYNNEI. V dropped 6 bases and J dropped 2; count of bases not matched to a gene: 9. The same sample was also used in a study of T cells of mothers and their children.

The sequencing input was blood. This receptor was taken from a boy aged 5-17 years in good health. The rearrangement links TRBV2 to TRBJ2-7; 8 bases line up with TRBD1. The CDR3, as DNA: TGTGCCAGCAGGGGATATCCAGGGGGCGCCTACGAGCAGTACTTC. As protein: CASRGYPGGAYEQYF. Full variable domain (missing parts from reference TRBV2 and TRBJ2-7): EPEVTQTPSHQVTQMGQEVILRCVPISNHLYFYWYRQILGQKVEFLVSFYNNEISEKSEIFDDQFSVERPDGSNFTLKIRSTKLEDSAMYFCASRGYPGGAYEQYFGPGTRLTVT.